This is a list of T cell receptor beta chains from one sample in a study of beta chain features in type 1 diabetes. Measured with immunoSEQ multiplex PCR; TCRdb has only the in-frame clones, and not every one. The sample includes more than 550,000 clones, around an eighth of them seen just once. Sequences were obtained from naive CD4+ T cells from blood. These receptors were obtained from a man between 18 and 35 years old with type 1 diabetes. CDR3s include the opening cysteine and the closing phenylalanine or tryptophan. The D gene is left open where the match is weak. Clone size, where shown, is once, few, many, or a class for clones that have expanded.

>TRBJ2-3|16|.|TRBV9|.
TGTGCCAGCAGCGTAGATGGTAGGACCAGCACAGATACGCAGTATTTT
CASSVDGRTSTDTQYF
>TRBJ2-3|13|few|TRBV30|TRBD1
TGTGCCTGGAGTGGGCAGGGGGCAGATACGCAGTATTTT
CAWSGQGADTQYF
>TRBJ1-1|15|few|TRBV18|.
TGTGCCAGCTCACCAACACGGGGGACGAACACTGAAGCTTTCTTT
CASSPTRGTNTEAFF
>TRBJ1-5|13|.|TRBV30|.
TGTGCCTGGAGTACCCCCGTCGTTCGGGACCAGCATTTT
CAWSTPVVRDQHF
>TRBJ1-2|15|few|TRBV7-2|TRBD1
TGTGCCAGCAGCTTGAGACAGGGAACTAACTATGGCTACACCTTC
CASSLRQGTNYGYTF
>TRBJ1-1|14|.|TRBV28|.
TGTGCCAGCAGGGGACATCCCTTGGGGACTGAAGCTTTCTTT
CASRGHPLGTEAFF
>TRBJ1-2|15|.|TRBV18|TRBD1
TGTGCCAGCTCACGACGACAGGGGAGGGACTATGGCTACACCTTC
CASSRRQGRDYGYTF
>TRBJ2-7|14|.|TRBV6-5|.
TGTGCCAGCAGGAACCCAAGAAGGTCCTACGAGCAGTACTTC
CASRNPRRSYEQYF
>TRBJ2-6|19|.|TRBV10-3|.
TGTGCCATCAGTGACGGGGGACAGACCCCGGGCTCTGGGGCCAACGTCCTGACTTTC
CAISDGGQTPGSGANVLTF
>TRBJ1-1|16|.|TRBV30|TRBD1
TGTGCCTGGAGTCCCCCCGACCGGGACAGGAACACTGAAGCTTTCTTT
CAWSPPDRDRNTEAFF
>TRBJ1-2|12|few|TRBV5-1|.
TGCGCCAGCAGCTTGGACGGGAGTGGCTACACCTTC
CASSLDGSGYTF
>TRBJ2-1|15|few|TRBV10-3|.
TGTGCCATCAGTGTAGACAGAGAATCCTACAATGAGCAGTTCTTC
CAISVDRESYNEQFF
>TRBJ2-7|15|.|TRBV28|TRBD1
TGTGCCAGCAGTAGCCTCCGGGACAGATCCTACGAGCAGTACTTC
CASSSLRDRSYEQYF
>TRBJ2-5|13|few|TRBV10-3|.
TGTGCCACCGAGAGCAGGGGTGGTGAGACCCAGTACTTC
CATESRGGETQYF
>TRBJ2-3|10|.|TRBV20-1|.
TGCAGTGCTAGATGGGATACGCAGTATTTT
CSARWDTQYF
>TRBJ1-4|15|few|TRBV7-2|.
TGTGCCAGCAGCTTAGGATCGGCAAAGGGCGAAAAACTGTTTTTT
CASSLGSAKGEKLFF
>TRBJ2-1|15|.|TRBV5-6|.
TGTGCCAGCAGCCGAATCAAGGGCAACTACAATGAGCAGTTCTTC
CASSRIKGNYNEQFF
>TRBJ2-1|16|few|TRBV25-1|TRBD2
TGTGCCAGCAGGCAGGCGGCTAGCGGCGCCTACAATGAGCAGTTCTTC
CASRQAASGAYNEQFF
>TRBJ2-2|15|.|TRBV2|TRBD2
TGTGCCAGCAGTGGCCATCCGGGACTACCCGGGGAGCTGTTTTTT
CASSGHPGLPGELFF
>TRBJ2-5|13|.|TRBV29-1|.
TGCAGCGTTGGCAGTCCGCAACGGGAGACCCAGTACTTC
CSVGSPQRETQYF
>TRBJ1-5|15|few|TRBV2|TRBD1
TGTGCCAGCAGCCCGAGAGGTGGAGGGGGCAAGCCCCAGCATTTT
CASSPRGGGGKPQHF
>TRBJ2-2|14|.|TRBV7-2|TRBD2
TGTGCCAGCAGCTTAGCGGGAGGGTCCGGGGAGCTGTTTTTT
CASSLAGGSGELFF
>TRBJ1-1|15|.|TRBV5-1|.
TGCGCCAGCAGCTTGTTTACAGATATGAACACTGAAGCTTTCTTT
CASSLFTDMNTEAFF
>TRBJ2-1|14|.|TRBV28|TRBD1
TGTGCCAGCAGTTTTCGGACAGGGTGGGATGAGCAGTTCTTC
CASSFRTGWDEQFF
>TRBJ2-5|15|.|TRBV28|TRBD2
TGTGCCAGCAGTTCCCCCGCCACCGGGGGGGAGACCCAGTACTTC
CASSSPATGGETQYF
>TRBJ2-7|11|.|TRBV7-2|.
TGTGCCAGCAGCCTCCTCTACGAGCAGTACTTC
CASSLLYEQYF
>TRBJ1-1|15|few|TRBV18|TRBD1
TGTGCCAGCTCACCAGTGGGACAGACGAACACTGAAGCTTTCTTT
CASSPVGQTNTEAFF
>TRBJ2-7|16|.|TRBV28|.
TGTGCCAGCAGTTCCATCCACGAGGGCTCGGGATACGAGCAGTACTTC
CASSSIHEGSGYEQYF
>TRBJ2-3|14|few|TRBV7-2|.
TGTGCCAGCAGGGCCCGGGCAAGCACAGATACGCAGTATTTT
CASRARASTDTQYF